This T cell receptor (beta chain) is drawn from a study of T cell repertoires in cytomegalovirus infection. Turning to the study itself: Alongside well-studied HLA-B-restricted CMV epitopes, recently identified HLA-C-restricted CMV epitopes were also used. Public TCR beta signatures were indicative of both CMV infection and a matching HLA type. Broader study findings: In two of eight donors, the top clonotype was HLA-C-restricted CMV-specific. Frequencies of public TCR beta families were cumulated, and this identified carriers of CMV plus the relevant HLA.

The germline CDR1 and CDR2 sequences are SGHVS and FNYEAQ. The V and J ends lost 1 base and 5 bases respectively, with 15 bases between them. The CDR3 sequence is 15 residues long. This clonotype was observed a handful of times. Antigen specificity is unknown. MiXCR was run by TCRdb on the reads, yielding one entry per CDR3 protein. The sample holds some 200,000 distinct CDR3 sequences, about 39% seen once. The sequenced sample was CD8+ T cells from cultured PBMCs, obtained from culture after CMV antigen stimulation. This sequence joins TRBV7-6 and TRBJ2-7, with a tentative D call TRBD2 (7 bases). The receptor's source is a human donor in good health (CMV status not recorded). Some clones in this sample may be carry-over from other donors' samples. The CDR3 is CASSLGGGRSHEQYF. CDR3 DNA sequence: TGTGCCAGCAGCTTAGGGGGGGGGCGGTCCCACGAGCAGTACTTC.